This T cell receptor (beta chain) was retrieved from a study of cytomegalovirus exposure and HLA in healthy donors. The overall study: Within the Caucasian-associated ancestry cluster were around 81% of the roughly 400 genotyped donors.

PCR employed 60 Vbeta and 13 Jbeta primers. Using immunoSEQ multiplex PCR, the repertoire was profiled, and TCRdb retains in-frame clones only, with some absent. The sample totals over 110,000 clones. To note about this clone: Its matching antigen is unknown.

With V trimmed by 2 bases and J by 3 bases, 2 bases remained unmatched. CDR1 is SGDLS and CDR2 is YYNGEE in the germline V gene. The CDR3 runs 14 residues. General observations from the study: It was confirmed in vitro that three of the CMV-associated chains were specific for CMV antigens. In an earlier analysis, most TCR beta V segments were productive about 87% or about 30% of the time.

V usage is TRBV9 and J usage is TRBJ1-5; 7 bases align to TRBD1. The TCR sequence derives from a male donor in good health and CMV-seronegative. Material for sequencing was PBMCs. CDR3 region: CASSVGQLNQPQHF. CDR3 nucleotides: TGTGCCAGCAGCGTGGGACAGCTCAATCAGCCCCAGCATTTT.